What follows are 11 T cell receptor beta chains derived from one specimen sequenced in a study of tumor-infiltrating lymphocytes in localized non-small cell lung cancer (dated by TCRdb to the early 2020s). Libraries were made using the immunoSEQ multiplex PCR assay. What TCRdb holds here is the immuneACCESS table cut down to in-frame rearrangements. Part of the clones is not present; checked against another copy, under half of the missing clones reflect an unresolved V gene, and the others are unexplained. For this sample there are 9,500 to 15,000 clones; 85% to 90% appear just once. The leading ten clones occupy under 10% of the sample. Sequenced: lung tumor tissue. The source is a human donor with non-small cell lung cancer.

The V and J genes are TRBV6-6 and TRBJ2-2; D gene ambiguous. Trimming left V 0 bases short and J 6 bases short, with 8 bases between. Germline-derived CDR1 and CDR2 are MNHNY and SVGAGI (reference sequence). The CDR3 totals 14 residues. The CDR3 DNA is TGTGCCAGCAGTTACTCGAACACCGCCGGGGAGCTGTTTTTT. This codes for CASSYSNTAGELFF.

The chain couples TRBV12-1 to TRBJ1-2; the D call of TRBD1 is as the table states it, not checked on the DNA. TRBV12-1 is annotated as a pseudogene. The CDR3 totals 16 residues. The CDR3 protein is CASSHGQDPTNYGYTF. The DNA for the CDR3 is TGTGCCAGCAGTCATGGACAGGACCCTACTAACTATGGCTACACCTTC.

V and J are TRBV5-5 and TRBJ1-1; no clear D gene. CDR3 length: 15 amino acids. Trimming cost V 5 bases and J 4 bases, with 18 bases left between them. Germline CDR1 is SGHKS and CDR2 is YYEKEE (reference sequence). The CDR3, as DNA: TGTGCCAGCAGGCTGGACGATGGCGCACTCACTGAAGCTTTCTTT. This encodes CASRLDDGALTEAFF.

The rearrangement links TRBV10-2 to TRBJ2-3, with unresolved D. Between the trimmed V and J ends, which lost 8 bases and 0 bases, there was a span of 15 bases. The CDR3 runs to 15 residues. Germline values: CDR1 WSHSY, CDR2 SAAADI. The CDR3 loop is CASRGAVTSTDTQYF. In DNA form, the CDR3 reads TGCGCCAGCCGTGGTGCGGTCACTAGCACAGATACGCAGTATTTT.

V and J are TRBV2 and TRBJ2-7, with D perhaps matching TRBD1 (6 bases). Germline V CDR1 and CDR2: SNHLY, FYNNEI. The CDR3 sequence is 15 residues long. Trimming removed 5 bases from V and 0 bases from J, with 14 bases in between. The CDR3 DNA follows: TGTGCCAGCAGTTACAGGGCCCTAGTCTCCTACGAGCAGTACTTC. Its protein product is CASSYRALVSYEQYF.

The V and J genes are TRBV19 and TRBJ2-2, with 7 bases fitting TRBD1. Looked up from germline, CDR1 is LNHDA and CDR2 is SQIVND (reference sequence). The CDR3 is 16 residues long. Losses at the gene ends were 2 bases for V and 0 bases for J; bases not matched to a gene: 3. The CDR3 bases are TGTGCCAGTAGTATATCAGGGACAGCGAACACCGGGGAGCTGTTTTTT. This translates into CASSISGTANTGELFF.

The rearrangement uses TRBV7-8 and TRBJ1-1; no firm D call. CDR3 length: 15 amino acids. Between the trimmed V and J ends, which lost 3 bases and 0 bases, there was a span of 11 bases. Per the germline V gene, CDR1 is SGHVS and CDR2 is FQNEAQ. CDR3 region: CASSFEHTMNTEAFF. The CDR3 DNA reads as TGTGCCAGCAGCTTTGAACATACCATGAACACTGAAGCTTTCTTT.

The chain is built from TRBV15 and TRBJ2-1; no reliable D call. CDR3 length equals 14 residues. Per germline, CDR1 LNHNV and CDR2 YYDKDF (reference sequence). V was pared by 0 bases and J by 3 bases, with 6 bases between. Here the CDR3 reads CATSRDQVYNEQFF. The CDR3 nucleotides are TGTGCCACCAGCAGAGATCAGGTCTACAATGAGCAGTTCTTC.

V usage is TRBV7-8 and J usage is TRBJ2-3, with 7 bases matching TRBD2. Germline CDR1 reads SGHVS; CDR2 reads FQNEAQ. The CDR3 sequence is 16 residues long. J was trimmed by 2 bases and V by 1 base; bases with no gene match: 6. Written as DNA, the CDR3 is TGTGCCAGCAGCTTAGGGGCTAGCGGCCTCACAGATACGCAGTATTTT. This sequence encodes CASSLGASGLTDTQYF.

The chain uses TRBV9 and TRBJ2-7; no clear D. V dropped 0 bases and J dropped 2 bases, with 12 bases sitting between them. Per germline, CDR1 SGDLS and CDR2 YYNGEE. The CDR3 length is 15 residues. In DNA, the CDR3 is TGTGCCAGCAGCGTAGATGGCCGGTTTCCCTACGAGCAGTACTTC. It translates to CASSVDGRFPYEQYF.

The chain couples TRBV5-1 to TRBJ2-2; no reliable D call. V lost 0 bases, J lost 4 bases, and 10 bases lay in between. Per germline, CDR1 SGHRS and CDR2 YFSETQ. CDR3 length: 15 residues. CDR3 sequence reads: CASSLVPSGTGELFF. The CDR3 nucleotides are TGCGCCAGCAGCTTGGTCCCCTCGGGCACCGGGGAGCTGTTTTTT.